Listed below are T cell receptor beta chains from one sample, sequenced in a study of CD8+ T cells in alopecia areata. TCRdb's table, derived via immunoSEQ multiplex PCR, lists solely in-frame clones and lacks some. The profile shows 90,000 to 100,000 clones, around 38% of them singletons. The sequenced sample was CD4+ T cells sorted from blood. The origin of the receptors is a human donor with alopecia areata. The CDR3 runs from the conserved cysteine through the conserved F or W. Fields, in order: J gene, D gene, V gene, clone size, CDR3 DNA, CDR3 protein. A D gene is named only where the DNA matches it firmly. A clone size is listed for some rows: how often the clone was seen (once, few, many), or a class if it is expanded.

J gene: TRBJ2-3
D gene: .
V gene: TRBV30
clone size: .
CDR3 DNA: TGTGCCTGGAGTGTAAATCCCCGCCTCACAGATACGCAGTATTTT
CDR3 protein: CAWSVNPRLTDTQYF

J gene: TRBJ2-7
D gene: .
V gene: TRBV4-1
clone size: few
CDR3 DNA: TGCGCCAGCAGCCCGATTGGAGGGACAAGGTCCGAGCAGTACTTC
CDR3 protein: CASSPIGGTRSEQYF

J gene: TRBJ2-3
D gene: .
V gene: TRBV5-6
clone size: .
CDR3 DNA: TGTGCCAGCAGCCTGGAGGGGGCCACAGATACGCAGTATTTT
CDR3 protein: CASSLEGATDTQYF

J gene: TRBJ2-3
D gene: .
V gene: TRBV11-2
clone size: .
CDR3 DNA: TGTGCCAGCAGGCCGTGGGGGGGCCTTGACACAGATACGCAGTATTTT
CDR3 protein: CASRPWGGLDTDTQYF

J gene: TRBJ2-3
D gene: TRBD2
V gene: TRBV5-1
clone size: .
CDR3 DNA: TGCGCCAGCAGCTTGGGGCTAGCGGGAGTCGTAGATACGCAGTATTTT
CDR3 protein: CASSLGLAGVVDTQYF

J gene: TRBJ2-5
D gene: TRBD1
V gene: TRBV30
clone size: .
CDR3 DNA: TGTGCCTGGAGTCAGGACAGGGTGGGAGAGACCCAGTACTTC
CDR3 protein: CAWSQDRVGETQYF

J gene: TRBJ2-2
D gene: .
V gene: TRBV5-1
clone size: .
CDR3 DNA: TGCGCCAGCAGCTTGGTCCCGACAGGGAACACCGGGGAGCTGTTTTTT
CDR3 protein: CASSLVPTGNTGELFF

J gene: TRBJ1-1
D gene: .
V gene: TRBV29-1
clone size: .
CDR3 DNA: TGCAGCGCCCATTGGGGGGACACTGAAGCTTTCTTT
CDR3 protein: CSAHWGDTEAFF

J gene: TRBJ2-5
D gene: .
V gene: TRBV5-1
clone size: few
CDR3 DNA: TGCGCCAGCAGCTTAACGGCAGGTCAAGAGACCCAGTACTTC
CDR3 protein: CASSLTAGQETQYF

J gene: TRBJ2-5
D gene: .
V gene: TRBV7-9
clone size: few
CDR3 DNA: TGTGCCAGCAGCTTAAACTGGGTTCTTTCGGAGACCCAGTACTTC
CDR3 protein: CASSLNWVLSETQYF